Shown below are 25 T cell receptor beta chains from a single sample sequenced in a study of regulatory T cells in long-lasting Graves disease. Stated time point: newly diagnosed GD, antithyroid drugs for less than 3 months. RNA isolated from PBMCs was used to make the TCR library. Libraries of TCR beta came from iRepertoire HTBI primers plus Arm-PCR of CDR3 regions. TCRdb analysed the multiplex PCR reads with MiXCR anew, one entry per CDR3 protein. The top ten hold 25% to 30% of the sample, which has a few hundred thousand distinct CDR3 sequences, over 15% seen once. This sample also belongs to another study, concerning T cells in Graves' hyperthyroidism and ophthalmopathy.

This specimen consisted of peripheral blood mononuclear cells (PBMCs), obtained at new diagnosis, from a patient treated with antithyroid drugs. Source of these receptors: a man in his forties or fifties with Graves disease.

This clonotype was picked up many times. The chain uses TRBV19 and TRBJ1-5; 10 bases are a match to TRBD1. Per the germline V gene, CDR1 is LNHDA and CDR2 is SQIVND (reference sequence). Trimming at V came to 10 bases and at J to 6 bases, leaving 12 bases not matched to a gene. The CDR3 extends over 15 amino acids. CDR3 loop: CATSETGGMRQPQHF. The CDR3 nucleotides read TGTGCCACCTCAGAGACAGGGGGCATGCGTCAGCCCCAGCATTTT.

On this clonotype itself: This sequence is one base from a far larger clone and is likely a read error. The CDR3 is CSAVDRGHGTQYF. CDR3 sequence (DNA): TGCAGTGCTGTGGACAGGGGGCACGGGACCCAGTACTTC. The chain joins TRBV20-1 to TRBJ2-1; 11 bases align to TRBD1. The closer fit of TRBJ2-5 to the DNA end suggests the J call may be wrong. The germline V gene has CDR1 DFQATT and CDR2 SNEGSKA (reference sequence). CDR3 length equals 13 residues.

This chain connects TRBV24-1 to TRBJ2-2; no clear D. This CDR3 has 12 residues. Per the germline V gene, CDR1 is KGHDR and CDR2 is SFDVKD. The V end lost 5 bases, the J end lost 7 bases, and 7 bases lay between the germline ends. The CDR3 sequence is CATSGKIGELFF. The CDR3 DNA reads TGTGCCACCAGTGGCAAGATCGGGGAGCTGTTTTTT.

V and J are TRBV7-9 and TRBJ1-2; D remains unclear. This CDR3 is 12 amino acids long. CDR1 and CDR2 from the germline V gene are SEHNR and FQNEAQ (reference sequence). Trimming stripped 3 bases from V and 7 bases from J, with 9 bases between. CDR3 nucleotide sequence: TGTGCCAGCAGCTTGGGGTGGTCTGGCTACACCTTC. This codes for CASSLGWSGYTF.

This clonotype was picked up many times. A read error may produce the germline difference seen at one junction end. The chain has TRBV7-3 and TRBJ2-1, with 9 positions matching TRBD1. The CDR3 length is 15 residues. Germline CDR1 SGHTA, CDR2 FQGTGA. The CDR3 DNA reads as TGTGCCAGCAGCCTAACCGGGACAGGGAACAATGAGCAGTTCTTC. Its translation: CASSLTGTGNNEQFF.

The gene calls are TRBV29-1 and TRBJ2-1; 12 nucleotides line up with TRBD1. The V gene end was trimmed by 5 bases and the J gene end by 10 bases; junction bases not matched to a gene: 12. In germline, CDR1 is SQVTM, CDR2 ANQGSEA. The CDR3 spans 15 residues. As DNA, the CDR3 is TGCAGCGTTCGGGGGTGGGACAGGGGGCGCAGGGAGCAGTTCTTC. This translates into CSVRGWDRGRREQFF.

The sample holds many counts of this clonotype. The chain carries TRBV7-3 and TRBJ1-1, with TRBD1 identical over 8 bases. CDR3 size: 17 residues. Germline trimming cut 1 base from V and 2 bases from J; bases unmatched to any gene: 9. Per the germline V gene, CDR1 is SGHTA and CDR2 is FQGTGA. The CDR3 loop is CASSLRAGGVINTEAFF. In nucleotides, the CDR3 is TGTGCCAGCAGCTTAAGGGCAGGGGGCGTGATAAACACTGAAGCTTTCTTT.

In its sample, this clonotype was seen a few times. This chain joins TRBV30 and TRBJ2-7; 7 nucleotides align to TRBD1. The CDR3 contains 12 residues. J gave up 7 bases and V 3 bases, and 6 bases lay outside the gene matches. In germline, CDR1 is GTSNPN, CDR2 SVGIG (reference sequence). The CDR3 DNA reads as TGTGCCTGGAGCGCCGACAGGGTTGAGCAGTACTTC. This translates into CAWSADRVEQYF.

This chain joins TRBV6-1 and TRBJ2-5, with D perhaps TRBD1 (6 bases). Deletions cut 4 bases from V and 6 bases from J, with 18 bases between. The length of the CDR3 is 15 residues. CDR1 is MNHNS and CDR2 is SASEGT in the germline V gene. The CDR3 region is CASSAVGTGLQTQYF. The CDR3 nucleotides are TGTGCCAGCAGTGCGGTGGGCACAGGGCTTCAGACCCAGTACTTC.

This clonotype was counted at least ten times. Its ends do not fully match the called genes, so a read error is possible. The rearrangement joins TRBV5-1 to TRBJ2-3, with D tentatively TRBD1 (6 bases). This CDR3 has 14 residues. The germline V gene has CDR1 SGHRS and CDR2 YFSETQ. CDR3 protein: CASSLGAHTDTQYF. The CDR3 nucleotides are TGTGCCAGCAGCTTGGGGGCCCACACAGATACGCAGTATTTT.

This clonotype has at least ten counts. The chain recombines TRBV7-9 with TRBJ2-5; D tentatively fits TRBD1 or TRBD2 (5 bases each). Germline-derived CDR1 and CDR2 are SEHNR and FQNEAQ (reference sequence). This CDR3 has 15 residues. Trimming removed 5 bases from V and 0 bases from J, with 13 bases in between. The CDR3 DNA reads as TGTGCCAGCAGCCTCAGGGAGAACTACCAAGAGACCCAGTACTTC. It specifies CASSLRENYQETQYF.

This clonotype occurred many times. The chain recombines TRBV5-5 with TRBJ2-7, with D unresolved. This CDR3 has 15 residues. Germline assignment: CDR1 SGHKS and CDR2 YYEKEE (reference sequence). V lost 5 bases and J lost 3, with 18 bases in between. CDR3 sequence reads: CASSAILASFYEQYF. Here the CDR3 DNA reads TGTGCCAGCAGTGCGATACTGGCCAGTTTCTACGAGCAGTACTTC.

This clonotype has only a few counts. The V gene is TRBV20-1, the J gene TRBJ2-7; 10 bases line up with TRBD1. With V trimmed by 3 bases and J by 6 bases, 20 bases remained unmatched. The CDR3 is made up of 18 amino acids. Per germline, CDR1 DFQATT and CDR2 SNEGSKA (reference sequence). CDR3: CSASRSGQGVMGGVEQYF. In DNA form, the CDR3 reads TGCAGTGCTAGTAGAAGCGGACAGGGGGTCATGGGTGGGGTCGAGCAGTACTTC.

This clonotype was counted ten times or more. V and J are TRBV24-1 and TRBJ2-1; 9 bases agree with TRBD2. The CDR3 is made up of 17 amino acids. From germline, CDR1 is KGHDR and CDR2 SFDVKD. V lost 2 bases, J lost 3 bases, and 7 bases stayed unmatched. Here the CDR3 reads CATSDSSGGYFYNEQFF. In nucleotides, the CDR3 is TGTGCCACCAGTGATTCAAGCGGGGGGTATTTCTACAATGAGCAGTTCTTC.

In its sample, this clonotype was seen a few times. The V call is TRBV4-2, the J call TRBJ2-5, with TRBD2 matching over 15 bases. V dropped 4 bases and J dropped 5; count of bases not matched to a gene: 8. The CDR3 loop spans 17 amino acids. Looked up from germline, CDR1 is LGHNA and CDR2 is YNFKEQ. This CDR3 reads CASSPQPGLAGGETQYF. Here the CDR3 DNA reads TGTGCCAGCAGCCCCCAACCGGGACTAGCGGGGGGTGAGACCCAGTACTTC.

About this clonotype itself: The likely explanation is a read error, given a far larger clone one base away. J is TRBJ1-4 and V is TRBV13; 7 bases agree with TRBD1. Germline loops: CDR1 PRHDT, CDR2 FYEKMQ (reference sequence). The CDR3 is made up of 14 amino acids. Losses at the gene ends were 6 bases for V and 5 bases for J; bases not matched to a gene: 6. The CDR3 nucleotides are TGTGCCAGCAGTCCCAACAGGGGAAATGAAAAACTGTTTTTT. Residues: CASSPNRGNEKLFF.

Details on this clonotype: A much larger clone is a single base away; this may be a read error. The rearrangement joins TRBV6-2 or TRBV6-3 to TRBJ2-1; TRBD2 is a possible D gene (5 bases). Trimming cost V 1 base and J 9 bases, with 10 bases left between them. The CDR3 is 13 amino acids. Per the germline V gene, CDR1 is MNHEY and CDR2 is SVGEGT. This chain's CDR3 is CASSYFGEGEQFF. The CDR3 nucleotides read TGTGCCAGCAGTTACTTCGGGGAAGGTGAGCAGTTCTTC.

This clonotype was counted ten times or more. The rearrangement joins TRBV6-2 or TRBV6-3 to TRBJ1-4; D is uncertain. V was pared by 0 bases and J by 7 bases, with 15 bases between. Germline V CDR1 and CDR2: MNHEY, SVGEGT. This CDR3 region has 16 residues. CDR3 nucleotide sequence: TGTGCCAGCAGTTACTCGATCCGCCAGGCTGGTGAAAAACTGTTTTTT. Translation gives CASSYSIRQAGEKLFF.

This clonotype was recorded at least ten times. The gene calls are TRBV2 and TRBJ2-7; either TRBD1 or TRBD2 may supply D (5 bases each). The CDR3 runs to 14 residues. Germline lookup yields CDR1 SNHLY and CDR2 FYNNEI. The V end lost 8 bases, the J end lost 0 bases, and 14 bases lay between the germline ends. CDR3 region: CASHGTGSSYEQYF. In DNA form, the CDR3 reads TGTGCCAGCCACGGGACGGGGAGCTCCTACGAGCAGTACTTC.

The V gene is TRBV5-1, the J gene TRBJ1-5; D is possibly TRBD1 (6 bases). Germline CDR1 reads SGHRS; CDR2 reads YFSETQ. V dropped 4 bases and J dropped 4 bases, with 15 bases sitting between them. The CDR3 covers 15 residues. The CDR3: CASSPGGASNQPQHF. The CDR3, as DNA: TGCGCCAGCAGCCCGGGGGGGGCCAGTAATCAGCCCCAGCATTTT.

This clonotype was observed a few times. The chain links TRBV2 to TRBJ2-1; the D gene is possibly TRBD1 (5 bases). Trimming cost V 8 bases and J 5 bases, with 13 bases left between them. CDR3 length: 13 amino acids. Per the germline V gene, CDR1 is SNHLY and CDR2 is FYNNEI. CDR3 in DNA: TGTGCCAGCTCTACAGGTTTTGACAATGAGCAGTTCTTC. Its protein is CASSTGFDNEQFF.

This clonotype was found many times. This rearrangement joins TRBV2 to TRBJ1-5; the D gene is possibly TRBD1 (5 bases). Trimming removed 4 bases at V and 5 bases at J, with 12 bases between. The CDR3 sequence is 14 residues long. The germline V gene encodes CDR1 SNHLY and CDR2 FYNNEI. The chain's CDR3 is CASSVGRVYQPQHF. The CDR3, as DNA: TGTGCCAGCAGTGTGGGCAGGGTCTATCAGCCCCAGCATTTT.

This clonotype was detected only a few times. This chain joins TRBV6-5 and TRBJ2-3; a weak D match, TRBD1 (6 bases). This CDR3 has 12 amino acids. Trimming left V 4 bases short and J 11 bases short, with 13 bases between. From germline, CDR1 is MNHEY and CDR2 SVGAGI. The CDR3 region is CASSSQGWKQYF. As DNA, the CDR3 is TGTGCCAGCAGTTCACAGGGTTGGAAGCAGTATTTT.

This clonotype turned up a few times. The V gene is TRBV6-2 or TRBV6-3, the J gene TRBJ2-5; D unresolved. Germline loops: CDR1 MNHEY, CDR2 SVGEGT. The V gene lost 5 bases and the J gene lost 9 bases, with 16 bases spanning the gap. The CDR3 has 13 residues. CDR3 coding DNA: TGTGCCAGCAGTAGACCGCGAGGTTGGGCCCAGTACTTC. Protein sequence: CASSRPRGWAQYF.

This clonotype was counted many times. The chain recombines TRBV10-3 with TRBJ2-5; 13 bases agree with TRBD2. V shed 4 bases, J shed 4 bases, and the junction held 9 bases outside the gene matches. This CDR3 has 17 residues. The germline gives CDR1 ENHRY, CDR2 SYGVKD. The CDR3 bases are TGTGCCATCAGTGCGAGACTAGCGGGGGGATCAGGAGAGACCCAGTACTTC. Translation gives CAISARLAGGSGETQYF.